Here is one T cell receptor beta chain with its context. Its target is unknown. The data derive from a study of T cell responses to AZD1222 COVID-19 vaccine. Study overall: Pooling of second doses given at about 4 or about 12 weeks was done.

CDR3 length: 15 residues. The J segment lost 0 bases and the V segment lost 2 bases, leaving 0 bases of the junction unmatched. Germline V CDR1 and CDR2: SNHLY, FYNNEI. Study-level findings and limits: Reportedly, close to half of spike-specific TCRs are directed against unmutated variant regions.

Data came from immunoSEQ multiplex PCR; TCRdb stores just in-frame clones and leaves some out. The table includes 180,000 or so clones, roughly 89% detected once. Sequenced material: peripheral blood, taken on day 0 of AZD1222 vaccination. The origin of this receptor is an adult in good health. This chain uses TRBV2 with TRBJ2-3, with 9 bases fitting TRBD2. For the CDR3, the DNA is TGTGCCAGCAGTGAACTAGCGGGAAGCACAGATACGCAGTATTTT. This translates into CASSELAGSTDTQYF.